A selection of T cell receptor beta chains follows, all from one sample in a study of OX40 agonist ivuxolimab in advanced cancers. Clones were sequenced by immunoSEQ multiplex PCR, and TCRdb holds only the in-frame ones, with some missing. This sample carries 39,000 or so clones, roughly nine tenths of them seen once, and the ten largest clones take less than 0.7%. The material was CD4+ or CD8+ T cells sorted from blood, obtained in a trial of the OX40 agonist ivuxolimab. The source of these receptors is an adult with an advanced solid tumor such as melanoma, head and neck, liver or kidney cancer. CDR3s include the opening cysteine and the closing phenylalanine or tryptophan. D genes are given only for firm matches. Not every row has a clone size; where given, it reads once, few, many or a size class.

abundance	d_gene	v_gene	j_gene	CDR3nt	CDR3aa
-	-	TRBV12-2	TRBJ2-7	TGTGCAAGTCGCTTAGAGGCCTACGAGCAGTACTTC	CASRLEAYEQYF
-	-	TRBV2	TRBJ1-3	TGTGCCAGCAGCGTCGGACAGAACTCTGGAAACACCATATATTTT	CASSVGQNSGNTIYF
-	-	TRBV5-8	TRBJ1-5	TGTGCCAGCAGCTTGAACGGGAACAATCAGCCCCAGCATTTT	CASSLNGNNQPQHF
-	-	TRBV7-9	TRBJ1-1	TGTGCCAGCAGCCTTACAGGGATTGAAGCTTTCTTT	CASSLTGIEAFF
-	TRBD1	TRBV4-3	TRBJ2-7	TGCGCCAGCAGCCAAGTCCCCGGGACAGGGTCGGCCTACGAGCAGTACTTC	CASSQVPGTGSAYEQYF
-	-	TRBV7-9	TRBJ1-2	TGTGCCAGCAGCTTACAGGGGCTTGACTATGGCTACACCTTC	CASSLQGLDYGYTF
-	TRBD1	TRBV2	TRBJ2-3	TGTGCCAGCAGTGAAGCCGGGACAGGGAGCACAGATACGCAGTATTTT	CASSEAGTGSTDTQYF
-	-	TRBV12-5	TRBJ2-5	TGTGCTAGTGGTTTGGGTCAGGCGAGGTCAGAGACCCAGTACTTC	CASGLGQARSETQYF
-	-	TRBV11-3	TRBJ1-1	TGTGCCAGCAGCTTGGAGGGGAACACTGAAGCTTTCTTT	CASSLEGNTEAFF
once	TRBD2	TRBV5-1	TRBJ2-1	TGCGCCAGCAGTCATATGACTAGCGGATCCTACAATGAGCAGTTCTTC	CASSHMTSGSYNEQFF
-	-	TRBV2	TRBJ2-1	TGTGCCAGCAGTGGAGGACCAGTCAATGAGCAGTTCTTC	CASSGGPVNEQFF
-	TRBD1	TRBV7-2	TRBJ1-2	TGTGCCAGCAGCCCAGAGACAGGGTTAGCTAACTATGGCTACACCTTC	CASSPETGLANYGYTF
few	-	TRBV7-9	TRBJ1-6	TGTGCCAGCAGCTTAGATACCGGGGCCCTTGATTCACCCCTCCACTTT	CASSLDTGALDSPLHF
once	TRBD1	TRBV9	TRBJ2-7	TGTGCCAGCAGCCCCCGGGACAGCTACTACGAGCAGTACTTC	CASSPRDSYYEQYF
few	-	TRBV5-1	TRBJ1-4	TGCGCCAGCAGCCCGAACAAAGGAACAACTAATGAAAAACTGTTTTTT	CASSPNKGTTNEKLFF
-	-	TRBV29-1	TRBJ2-3	TGCAGCGCAGAGGGGGGGCGTATAGATACGCAGTATTTT	CSAEGGRIDTQYF
-	-	TRBV19	TRBJ2-2	TGTGCCAGTAGTATTTTCGGAGAAGCGAACACCGGGGAGCTGTTTTTT	CASSIFGEANTGELFF
-	TRBD1	TRBV5-1	TRBJ1-2	TGCGCCAGCAGCTTGATAGGTACAGGGGAGTGGAACTATGGCTACACCTTC	CASSLIGTGEWNYGYTF
-	TRBD1	TRBV2	TRBJ1-2	TGTGCCAGCAGTGAAACTCCCAACAGGGGGCCGGGCGGCTACACCTTC	CASSETPNRGPGGYTF
-	-	TRBV7-3	TRBJ2-5	TGTGCCAGCAGCCGGGACGTACAAGAGACCCAGTACTTC	CASSRDVQETQYF
-	-	TRBV7-2	TRBJ2-1	TGTGCCAGCAGCCTAGACAGATCCGAGCAGTTCTTC	CASSLDRSEQFF
-	-	TRBV5-1	TRBJ1-1	TGCGCCAGCAGCTTGGCTGGTCGAGGTGTGAACACTGAAGCTTTCTTT	CASSLAGRGVNTEAFF
-	TRBD1	TRBV5-1	TRBJ2-3	TGCGCCAGCGGGGGACAGGGGGCGATAGATACGCAGTATTTT	CASGGQGAIDTQYF
-	-	TRBV6-5	TRBJ1-1	TGTGCCAGCAGTTACACCGGGGGGAACACTGAAGCTTTCTTT	CASSYTGGNTEAFF
-	-	TRBV5-4	TRBJ2-1	TGTGCCAGCAGCTTGCGTACGGGGGCATCCTACAATGAGCAGTTCTTC	CASSLRTGASYNEQFF
-	-	TRBV7-3	TRBJ2-5	TGTGCCAGCAGCCCAGGGAACCAAGAGACCCAGTACTTC	CASSPGNQETQYF
-	-	TRBV7-8	TRBJ1-3	TGTGCCAGCAGTCCGAACCGGGACGGGAGCTCTGGAAACACCATATATTTT	CASSPNRDGSSGNTIYF
-	-	TRBV6-6	TRBJ1-4	TGTGCCAGCAGTTACGGTAGGGAGGAGAAACTGTTTTTT	CASSYGREEKLFF
-	-	TRBV6-1	TRBJ2-1	TGTGCCAGCAGCGCCGTTGCGGGGAACTACAATGAGCAGTTCTTC	CASSAVAGNYNEQFF
-	TRBD1	TRBV7-2	TRBJ1-2	TGTGCCAGCAGCCCCAAATCGTTAGGGGGCGGGGGGTATGGCTACACCTTC	CASSPKSLGGGGYGYTF
once	TRBD1	TRBV7-8	TRBJ1-5	TGTGCCAGCAGCTTTGCAGGGGGTGATGGCAATCAGCCCCAGCATTTT	CASSFAGGDGNQPQHF
-	TRBD1	TRBV10-3	TRBJ1-1	TGTGCCATCAGTGAACGGGACAGCGACTCTGAAGCTTTCTTT	CAISERDSDSEAFF
-	-	TRBV5-4	TRBJ1-2	TGTGCCAGCAGCTCCGGACTGAACTATGGCTACACCTTC	CASSSGLNYGYTF
-	-	TRBV9	TRBJ1-6	TGTGCCAGCAGCGCCTCGAATAGGGGGGTGTCCCTCCACTTT	CASSASNRGVSLHF
-	TRBD2	TRBV7-2	TRBJ2-5	TGTGCCAGCAGCTTAAGGACTAGCGGGGGAGAGACCCAGTACTTC	CASSLRTSGGETQYF
-	-	TRBV11-3	TRBJ2-2	TGTGCCAGCAGCTTGACAAGGAACACCGGGGAGCTGTTTTTT	CASSLTRNTGELFF
-	-	TRBV20-1	TRBJ2-7	TGCAGTGCTGGGCGTTACGAGCAGTACTTC	CSAGRYEQYF
-	-	TRBV9	TRBJ2-3	TGTGCCAGCAGCGTAGGGCGGTACACAGATACGCAGTATTTT	CASSVGRYTDTQYF
few	TRBD1	TRBV2	TRBJ1-4	TGTGCCAGCAGCCCTTGGACAGGGTCTGAAAAACTGTTTTTT	CASSPWTGSEKLFF
-	TRBD2	TRBV19	TRBJ2-3	TGTGCCAGTACCGCCAGCGGGGGGGACACAGATACGCAGTATTTT	CASTASGGDTDTQYF
few	-	TRBV2	TRBJ1-6	TGTGCCAGCAGGGAGACAGGTCTAAATTCACCCCTCCACTTT	CASRETGLNSPLHF
-	TRBD1	TRBV11-3	TRBJ2-5	TGTGCCAGCAGCCCCGGGACAGGGGATTCGGAGACCCAGTACTTC	CASSPGTGDSETQYF
-	TRBD2	TRBV13	TRBJ2-7	TGTGCCAGCAGCTTACGGCTAGCGGGGGCCTACGAGCAGTACTTC	CASSLRLAGAYEQYF
-	-	TRBV11-2	TRBJ1-1	TGTGCCAGCAGCTTACCCCGGGGAACTGAAGCTTTCTTT	CASSLPRGTEAFF
-	-	TRBV6-5	TRBJ1-2	TGTGCCAGCAGCCCAAGAGAGTGGGGTCATGGCTACACCTTC	CASSPREWGHGYTF
-	-	TRBV7-9	TRBJ2-7	TGTGCCAGCAGCTTAGTACAGGGAGGGTCCTACGAGCAGTACTTC	CASSLVQGGSYEQYF
-	TRBD2	TRBV5-4	TRBJ2-1	TGTGCCAGCAGCACCCCTAGCGGGGCCGATTACAATGAGCAGTTCTTC	CASSTPSGADYNEQFF
-	TRBD2	TRBV2	TRBJ2-1	TGTGCCAGCGCCCGGGACGCGGGGGGGGAGCAGTTCTTC	CASARDAGGEQFF
-	-	TRBV7-2	TRBJ2-7	TGTGCCAGCAGCTTAAACGGGGGTGGTATGGACGAGCAGTACTTC	CASSLNGGGMDEQYF
-	-	TRBV7-3	TRBJ2-5	TGTGCCAGCAGCCAATCCGGGACGAAAGAGACCCAGTACTTC	CASSQSGTKETQYF
once	TRBD1	TRBV14	TRBJ2-3	TGTGCCAGCAGCCTCCTTGTTCCGGGACAGCCAAGCACAGATACGCAGTATTTT	CASSLLVPGQPSTDTQYF
-	-	TRBV5-1	TRBJ2-1	TGCGCCAGCAGCCCAGGACCAAGCACATACTATGAGCAGTTCTTC	CASSPGPSTYYEQFF
-	TRBD2	TRBV11-2	TRBJ2-1	TGTGCCAGCAGCCCCCCCGCGCTAGCGGGGGGAAGCTCCTACAATGAGCAGTTCTTC	CASSPPALAGGSSYNEQFF
once	-	TRBV25-1	TRBJ1-1	TGTGCCAGCAGTGGGGCTGGGTGGAACACTGAAGCTTTCTTT	CASSGAGWNTEAFF
-	TRBD1	TRBV5-5	TRBJ1-6	TGTGCCAGTACTACCAGTACGACAGGGGTTTCACCCCTCCACTTT	CASTTSTTGVSPLHF
once	-	TRBV5-4	TRBJ2-5	TGTGCCAGCAGCTTAGGACAGAAAGAGACCCAGTACTTC	CASSLGQKETQYF
-	-	TRBV7-5	TRBJ1-4	TGTGTCAGAAGCTTAGAAGGGAAGGGATATGAAAAACTGTTTTTT	CVRSLEGKGYEKLFF
once	-	TRBV7-3	TRBJ2-2	TGTGCCAGCAGCTTAACAGCACAGTCCACCGGGGAGCTGTTTTTT	CASSLTAQSTGELFF
few	-	TRBV7-3	TRBJ1-1	TGTGCCAGCAGCGAACGGGGAGGGACGAACACTGAAGCTTTCTTT	CASSERGGTNTEAFF